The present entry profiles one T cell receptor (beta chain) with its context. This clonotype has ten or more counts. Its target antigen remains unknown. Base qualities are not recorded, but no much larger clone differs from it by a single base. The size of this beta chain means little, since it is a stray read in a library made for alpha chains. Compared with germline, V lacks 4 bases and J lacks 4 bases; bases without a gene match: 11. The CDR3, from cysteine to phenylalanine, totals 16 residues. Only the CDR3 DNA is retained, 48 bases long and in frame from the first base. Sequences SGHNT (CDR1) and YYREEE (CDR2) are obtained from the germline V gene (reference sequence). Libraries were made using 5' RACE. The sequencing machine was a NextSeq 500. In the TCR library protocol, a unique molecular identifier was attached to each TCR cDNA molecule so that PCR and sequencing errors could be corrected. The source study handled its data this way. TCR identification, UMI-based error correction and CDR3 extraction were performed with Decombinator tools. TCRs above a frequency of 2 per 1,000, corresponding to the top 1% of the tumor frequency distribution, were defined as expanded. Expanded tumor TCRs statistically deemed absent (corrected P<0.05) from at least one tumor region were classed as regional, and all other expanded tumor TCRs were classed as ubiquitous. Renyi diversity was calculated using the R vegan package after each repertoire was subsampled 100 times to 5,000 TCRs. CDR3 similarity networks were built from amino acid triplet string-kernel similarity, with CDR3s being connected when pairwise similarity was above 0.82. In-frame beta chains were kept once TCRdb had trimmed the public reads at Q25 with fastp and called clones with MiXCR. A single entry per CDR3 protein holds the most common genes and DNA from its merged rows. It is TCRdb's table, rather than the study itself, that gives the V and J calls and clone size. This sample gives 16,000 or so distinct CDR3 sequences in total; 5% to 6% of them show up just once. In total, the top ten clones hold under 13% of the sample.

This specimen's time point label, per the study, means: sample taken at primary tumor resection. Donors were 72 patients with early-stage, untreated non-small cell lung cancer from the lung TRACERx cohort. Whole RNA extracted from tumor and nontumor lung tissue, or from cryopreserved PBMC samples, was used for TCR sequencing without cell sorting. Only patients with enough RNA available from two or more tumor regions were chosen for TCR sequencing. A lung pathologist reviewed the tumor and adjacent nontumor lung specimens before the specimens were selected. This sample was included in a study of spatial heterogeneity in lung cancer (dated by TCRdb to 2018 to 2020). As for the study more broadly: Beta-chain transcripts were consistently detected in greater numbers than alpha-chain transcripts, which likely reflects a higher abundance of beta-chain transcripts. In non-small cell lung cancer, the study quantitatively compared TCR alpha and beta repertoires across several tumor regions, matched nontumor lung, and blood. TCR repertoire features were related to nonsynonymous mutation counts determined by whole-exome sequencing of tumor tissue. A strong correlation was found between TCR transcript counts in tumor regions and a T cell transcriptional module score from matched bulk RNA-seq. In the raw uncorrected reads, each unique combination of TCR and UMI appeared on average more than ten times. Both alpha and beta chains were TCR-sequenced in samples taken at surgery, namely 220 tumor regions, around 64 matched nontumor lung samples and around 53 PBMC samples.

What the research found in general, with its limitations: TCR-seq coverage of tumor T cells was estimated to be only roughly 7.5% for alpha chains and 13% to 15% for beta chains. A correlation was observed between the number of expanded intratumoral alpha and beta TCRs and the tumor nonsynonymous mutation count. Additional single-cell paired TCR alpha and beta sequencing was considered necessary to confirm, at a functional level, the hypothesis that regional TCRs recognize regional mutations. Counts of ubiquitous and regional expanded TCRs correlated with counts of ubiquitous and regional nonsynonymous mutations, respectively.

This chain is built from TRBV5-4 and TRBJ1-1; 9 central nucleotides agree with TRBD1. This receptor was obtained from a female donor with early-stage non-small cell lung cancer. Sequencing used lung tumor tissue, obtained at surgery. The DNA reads TGTGCCAGCAGCCTCATAGGGACAGGGAGGAGCACTGAAGCTTTCTTT. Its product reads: CASSLIGTGRSTEAFF.